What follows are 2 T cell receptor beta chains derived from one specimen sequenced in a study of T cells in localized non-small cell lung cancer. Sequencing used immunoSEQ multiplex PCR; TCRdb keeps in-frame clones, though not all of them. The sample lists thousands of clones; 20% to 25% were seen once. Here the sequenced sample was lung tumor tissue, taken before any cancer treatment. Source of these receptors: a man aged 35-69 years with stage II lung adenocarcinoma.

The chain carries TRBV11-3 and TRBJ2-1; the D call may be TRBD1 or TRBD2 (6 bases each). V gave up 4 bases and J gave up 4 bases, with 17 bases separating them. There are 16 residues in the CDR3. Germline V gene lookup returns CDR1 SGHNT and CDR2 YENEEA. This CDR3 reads CASSSVGGGGYNEQFF. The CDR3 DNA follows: TGTGCCAGCAGCTCCGTAGGGGGAGGAGGGTACAATGAGCAGTTCTTC.

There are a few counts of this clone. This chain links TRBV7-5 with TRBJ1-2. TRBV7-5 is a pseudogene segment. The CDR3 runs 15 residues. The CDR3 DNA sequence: TGTGCCAGCAGCTTGAGGGTTGCCCGCTACTATGGCTACACCTTC. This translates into CASSLRVARYYGYTF.